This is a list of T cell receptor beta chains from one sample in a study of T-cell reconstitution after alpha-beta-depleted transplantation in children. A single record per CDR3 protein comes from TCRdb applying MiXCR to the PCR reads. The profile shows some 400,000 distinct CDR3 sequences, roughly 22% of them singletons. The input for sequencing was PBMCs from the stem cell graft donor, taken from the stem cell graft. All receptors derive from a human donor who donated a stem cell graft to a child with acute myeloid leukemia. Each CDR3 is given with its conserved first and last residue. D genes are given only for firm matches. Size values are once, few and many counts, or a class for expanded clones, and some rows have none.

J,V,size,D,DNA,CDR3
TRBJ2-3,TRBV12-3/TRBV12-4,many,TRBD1,TGTGCCAGCAACGGACAGGGGTCGATTACGCAGTATTTT,CASNGQGSITQYF
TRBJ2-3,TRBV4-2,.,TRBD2,TGTGCCAGCAGCCTCCGACTAGCGGGGGACACAGATACGCAGTATTTT,CASSLRLAGDTDTQYF
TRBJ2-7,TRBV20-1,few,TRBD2,TGCAGTGCTAGAGACGGAATAGCGGGGTCTCCCTACGAGCAGTACTTC,CSARDGIAGSPYEQYF
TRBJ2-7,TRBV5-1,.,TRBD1,TGCGCCAGCAGTTCCGGGACAGAAGTTGCCGAGCAGTACTTC,CASSSGTEVAEQYF
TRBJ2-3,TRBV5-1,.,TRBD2,TGCGCCAGCAGCTTGGACGTGGCGGGAGGAGGGGCAGATACGCAGTATTTT,CASSLDVAGGGADTQYF
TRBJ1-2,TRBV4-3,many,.,TGCGCCAGCAGCCAGGACCAGGGGTTAAGGAACTATGGCTACACCTTC,CASSQDQGLRNYGYTF
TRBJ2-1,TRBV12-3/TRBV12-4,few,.,TGTGCCAGCAGATCGACAGGCCTCAGCTCCTACAATGAGCAGTTCTTC,CASRSTGLSSYNEQFF
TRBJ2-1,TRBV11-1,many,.,TGTGCCAGCAGCTTAGGGGGGTATGTCGATGAGCAGTTCTTC,CASSLGGYVDEQFF
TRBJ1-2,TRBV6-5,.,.,TGTGCCAGCAGTTACTCGATACGGGCCTATGGCTACACCTTC,CASSYSIRAYGYTF
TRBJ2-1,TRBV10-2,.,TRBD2,TGCGCCAGCCGGACGATTACGGGAGGCATTAATGAGCAGTTCTTC,CASRTITGGINEQFF
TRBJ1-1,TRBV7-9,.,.,TGTGCCAGCAGCTCAGGGACCTCTGAAGCTTTCTTT,CASSSGTSEAFF
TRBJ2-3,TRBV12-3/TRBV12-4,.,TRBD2,TGTGCCAGCAGTTCCCCCGGGACTAGCGGGAGAGGAGGGCAGTATTTT,CASSSPGTSGRGGQYF
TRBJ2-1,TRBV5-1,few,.,TGCGCCAGCAGCTTGGGAACAGACCTTAATGAGCAGTTCTTC,CASSLGTDLNEQFF
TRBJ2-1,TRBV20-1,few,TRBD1,TGCAGTGCTAGAGATCGTATACAGGGGTGGTACAATGAGCAGTTCTTC,CSARDRIQGWYNEQFF
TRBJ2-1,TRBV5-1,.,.,TGCGCCAGCAGCTTGACGGACAAGGCCTACAATGAGCAGTTCTTC,CASSLTDKAYNEQFF
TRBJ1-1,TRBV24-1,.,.,TGTGCCACCAGTGGAAAGAACACTGAAGCTTTCTTT,CATSGKNTEAFF
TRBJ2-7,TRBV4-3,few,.,TGCGCCAGCAGCCAGACCGAAGCCAGGGTGTACGAGCAGTACTTC,CASSQTEARVYEQYF
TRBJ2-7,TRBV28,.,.,TGTGCCAGCAGACAGGGACTGGACTACGAGCAGTACTTC,CASRQGLDYEQYF
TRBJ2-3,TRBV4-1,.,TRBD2,TGCGCCAGCAGCCAAGATTTGCTAGCGGGAGGTGGAGATACGCAGTATTTT,CASSQDLLAGGGDTQYF
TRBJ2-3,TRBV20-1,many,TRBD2,TGCAGTGCTAGAGCGGGAGGAGATACGCAGTATTTT,CSARAGGDTQYF
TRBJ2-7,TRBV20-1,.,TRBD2,TGCAGTGCTGGGGGAAGGACTAGCGGAAGCTCCTACGAGCAGTACTTC,CSAGGRTSGSSYEQYF
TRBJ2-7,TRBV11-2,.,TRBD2,TGTGCCAGCAGCTTATGGCCTAGCGGTTACGAGCAGTACTTC,CASSLWPSGYEQYF
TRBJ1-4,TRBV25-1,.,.,TGTGCCAGCAGTGATCGGGCGGGGACACGTGAAAAACTGTTTTTT,CASSDRAGTREKLFF
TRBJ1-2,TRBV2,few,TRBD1,TGTGCCAGCAGGTCCGGGACAGGGGACTATGGCTACACCTTC,CASRSGTGDYGYTF
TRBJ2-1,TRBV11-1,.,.,TGTGCCAGCAGCTTAGCATTAGTATCGGAGAGCTCCTACAATGAGCAGTTCTTC,CASSLALVSESSYNEQFF
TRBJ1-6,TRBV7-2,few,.,TGTGCCAGTAACTACGCTCATAATTCACCCCTCCACTTT,CASNYAHNSPLHF
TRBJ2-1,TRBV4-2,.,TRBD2,TGTGCCAGCAGCCAAGACCGGGGACTAGGGAGCGATGAGCAGTTCTTC,CASSQDRGLGSDEQFF
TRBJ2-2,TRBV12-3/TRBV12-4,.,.,TGTGCCAGCGGGACTTCCACCGGGGAGCTGTTTTTT,CASGTSTGELFF
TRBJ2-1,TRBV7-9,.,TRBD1,TGTGCCAGCAGCTTTGTATCCGGGACAGGGACCTACAATGAGCAGTTCTTC,CASSFVSGTGTYNEQFF
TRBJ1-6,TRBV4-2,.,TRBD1,TGTGCCAGCAGCCAAGAGAACAGGGGGCCTAATTCACCCCTCCACTTT,CASSQENRGPNSPLHF
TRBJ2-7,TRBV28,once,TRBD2,TGTGCCATAAAACATGGGGCGGGAGGTGGCGAGCAGTACTTC,CAIKHGAGGGEQYF
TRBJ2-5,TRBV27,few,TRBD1,TGTGCCAGCAGTTTACTCCGCCGGACAGGGGTTCAAGAGACCCAGTACTTC,CASSLLRRTGVQETQYF
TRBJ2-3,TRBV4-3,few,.,TGCGCCAGCAGCCAGCTTCCCGGTATGTCGACAGCCCTAGATACGCAGTATTTT,CASSQLPGMSTALDTQYF
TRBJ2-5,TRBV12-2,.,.,TGTGCAAGTCGCTTAGCGGGGGAGACCCAGTACTTC,CASRLAGETQYF
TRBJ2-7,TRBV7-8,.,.,TGTGCCAGCAGCTCGAAAACTAGTTTGTCCTACGAGCAGTACTTC,CASSSKTSLSYEQYF
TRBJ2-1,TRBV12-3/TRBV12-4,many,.,TGTGCCAGCAGTTTAGAGTTCGGGGAGCAGTTCTTC,CASSLEFGEQFF
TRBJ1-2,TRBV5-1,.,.,TGCGCCAGCAGCGGAGGGACCGCCTCTGATGGCTACACCTTC,CASSGGTASDGYTF
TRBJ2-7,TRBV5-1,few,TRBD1,TGCGCCAGCAGCTCCCGACAGGGTAAGGCCGAGCAGTACTTC,CASSSRQGKAEQYF
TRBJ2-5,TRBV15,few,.,TGTGCCACCAGCAGAGGGGGGGCTCGGGAGACCCAGTACTTC,CATSRGGARETQYF
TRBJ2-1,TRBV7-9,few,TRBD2,TGTGCCAGCAGCGCCCGACTAGCGGATTACAATGAGCAGTTCTTC,CASSARLADYNEQFF
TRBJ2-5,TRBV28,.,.,TGTGCCAGCAGTTCCACTTCCGGGCCGCGGTGGAAGACCCAGTACTTC,CASSSTSGPRWKTQYF
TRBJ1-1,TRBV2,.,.,.,CASILDRITTEAFF
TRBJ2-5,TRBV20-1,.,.,TGCAGTGCTAGAGAGGGCAAAGGGACTTGGGAGACCCAGTACTTC,CSAREGKGTWETQYF
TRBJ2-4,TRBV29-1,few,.,TGCAGCGTTGAAGAGGGGAACATTCAGTACTTC,CSVEEGNIQYF
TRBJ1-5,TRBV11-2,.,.,TGTGCCAGCAGCTTAGAATACAGGGCCAATCAGCCCCAGCATTTT,CASSLEYRANQPQHF
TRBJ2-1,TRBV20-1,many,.,TGCAGTGCTAGAGACGGGAAAAGCTCCTACAATGAGCAGTTCTTC,CSARDGKSSYNEQFF
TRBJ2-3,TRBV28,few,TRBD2,TGTGCCAGCAGTTTAAGTACCCTAGCGGAGCCACATACTAGCACAGATACGCAGTATTTT,CASSLSTLAEPHTSTDTQYF
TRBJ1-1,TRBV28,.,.,TGTGCCAGCACCTCAGGGGAGAGGAACACTGAAGCTTTCTTT,CASTSGERNTEAFF
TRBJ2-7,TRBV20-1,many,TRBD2,TGCAGTGCTGGGGGACTAGCGGACGAGCAGTACTTC,CSAGGLADEQYF
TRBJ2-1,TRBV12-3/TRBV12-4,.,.,TGTGCCAGCAGTTTAATAGTCTTCGAGCAGTTCTTC,CASSLIVFEQFF
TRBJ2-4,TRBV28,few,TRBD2,TGTGCCAGCAGTTACGAAGGGACTAGCGGGATAGCCAAAAACATTCAGTACTTC,CASSYEGTSGIAKNIQYF
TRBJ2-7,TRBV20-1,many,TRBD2,TGCAGTGCTAGAGCCCGAGGGACTAGCGGCGAGCAGTACTTC,CSARARGTSGEQYF
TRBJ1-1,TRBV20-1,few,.,TGCAGTGCTAGAGAAGGGAACGCGAACACTGAAGCTTTCTTT,CSAREGNANTEAFF
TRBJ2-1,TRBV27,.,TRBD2,TGTGCCAGCCACATAGCGGGAGCGGGATACAATGAGCAGTTCTTC,CASHIAGAGYNEQFF
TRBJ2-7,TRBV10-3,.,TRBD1,TGTGCCATCAGTGAGACTTCCGGGACAGGGGCCTACGAGCAGTACTTC,CAISETSGTGAYEQYF